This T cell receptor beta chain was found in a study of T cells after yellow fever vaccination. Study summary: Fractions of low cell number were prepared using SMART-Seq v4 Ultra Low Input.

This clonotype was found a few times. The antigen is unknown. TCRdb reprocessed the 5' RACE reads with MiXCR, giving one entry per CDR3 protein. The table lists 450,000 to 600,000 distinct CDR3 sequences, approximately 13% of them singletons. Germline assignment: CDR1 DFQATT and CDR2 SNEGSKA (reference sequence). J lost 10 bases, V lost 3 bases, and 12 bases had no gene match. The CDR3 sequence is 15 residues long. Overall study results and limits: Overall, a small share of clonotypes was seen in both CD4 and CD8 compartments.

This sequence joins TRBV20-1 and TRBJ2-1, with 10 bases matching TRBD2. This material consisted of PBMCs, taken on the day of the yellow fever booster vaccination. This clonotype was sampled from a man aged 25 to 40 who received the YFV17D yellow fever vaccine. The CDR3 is CSARPGAGGPKEQFF. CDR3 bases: TGCAGTGCTAGGCCCGGAGCGGGAGGGCCTAAGGAGCAGTTCTTC.